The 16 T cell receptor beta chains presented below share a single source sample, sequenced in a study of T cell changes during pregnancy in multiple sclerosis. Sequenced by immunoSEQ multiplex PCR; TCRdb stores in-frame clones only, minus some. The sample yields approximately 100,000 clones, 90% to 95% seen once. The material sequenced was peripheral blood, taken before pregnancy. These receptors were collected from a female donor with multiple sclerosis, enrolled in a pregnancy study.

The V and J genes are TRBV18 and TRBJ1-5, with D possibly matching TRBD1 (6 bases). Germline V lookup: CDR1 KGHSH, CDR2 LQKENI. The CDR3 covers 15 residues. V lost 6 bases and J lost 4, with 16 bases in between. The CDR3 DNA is TGTGCCAGCTCTCATTTCGGACAGATTAATCAGCCCCAGCATTTT. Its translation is CASSHFGQINQPQHF.

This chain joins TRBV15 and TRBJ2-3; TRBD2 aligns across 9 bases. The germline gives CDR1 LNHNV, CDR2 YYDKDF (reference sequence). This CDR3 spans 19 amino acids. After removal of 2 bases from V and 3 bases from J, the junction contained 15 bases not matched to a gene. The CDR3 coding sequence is TGTGCCACCAGCAGACACTGGCGGGAGGGCCTGGACCCTACAGATACGCAGTATTTT. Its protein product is CATSRHWREGLDPTDTQYF. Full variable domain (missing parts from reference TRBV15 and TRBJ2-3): DAMVIQNPRYQVTQFGKPVTLSCSQTLNHNVMYWYQQKSSQAPKLLFHYYDKDFNNEADTPDNFQSRRPNTSFCFLDIRSPGLGDTAMYLCATSRHWREGLDPTDTQYFGPGTRLTVL.

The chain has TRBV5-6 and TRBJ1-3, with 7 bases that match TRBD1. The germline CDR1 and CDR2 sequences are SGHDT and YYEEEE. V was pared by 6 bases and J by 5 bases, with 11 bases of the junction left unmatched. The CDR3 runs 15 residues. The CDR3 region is CASIELGGPRNTIYF. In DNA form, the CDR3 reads TGTGCCAGCATCGAATTAGGGGGCCCAAGAAACACCATATATTTT.

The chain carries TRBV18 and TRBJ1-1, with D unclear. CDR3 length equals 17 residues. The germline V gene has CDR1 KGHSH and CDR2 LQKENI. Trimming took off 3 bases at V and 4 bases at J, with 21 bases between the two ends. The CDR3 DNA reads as TGTGCCAGCTCACCTCTCCTTCTTCCCGGGATGGGCACTGAAGCTTTCTTT. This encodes CASSPLLLPGMGTEAFF. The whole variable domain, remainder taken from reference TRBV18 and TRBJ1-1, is NAGVMQNPRHLVRRRGQEARLRCSPMKGHSHVYWYRQLPEEGLKFMVYLQKENIIDESGMPKERFSAEFPKEGPSILRIQQVVRGDSAAYFCASSPLLLPGMGTEAFFGQGTRLTVV.

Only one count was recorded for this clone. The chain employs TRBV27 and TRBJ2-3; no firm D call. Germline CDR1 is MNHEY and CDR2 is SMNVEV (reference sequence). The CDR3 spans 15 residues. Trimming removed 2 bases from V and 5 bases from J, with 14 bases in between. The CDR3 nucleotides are TGTGCCAGCAGTTTAGCGTTGCGGTCGGTAGATACGCAGTATTTT. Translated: CASSLALRSVDTQYF.

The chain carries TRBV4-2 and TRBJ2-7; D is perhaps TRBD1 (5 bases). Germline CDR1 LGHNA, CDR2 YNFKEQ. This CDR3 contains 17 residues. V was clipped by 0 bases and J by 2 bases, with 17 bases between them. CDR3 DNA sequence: TGTGCCAGCAGCCAAGATCTGAGTGACAGCGCGACCTACGAGCAGTACTTC. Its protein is CASSQDLSDSATYEQYF.

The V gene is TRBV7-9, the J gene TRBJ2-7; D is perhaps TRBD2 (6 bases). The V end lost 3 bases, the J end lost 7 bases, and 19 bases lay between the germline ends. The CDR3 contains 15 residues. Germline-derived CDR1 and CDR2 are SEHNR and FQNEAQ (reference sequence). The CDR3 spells CASSFRDSQPWEQYF. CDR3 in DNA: TGTGCCAGCAGCTTCCGGGACTCCCAGCCTTGGGAGCAGTACTTC.

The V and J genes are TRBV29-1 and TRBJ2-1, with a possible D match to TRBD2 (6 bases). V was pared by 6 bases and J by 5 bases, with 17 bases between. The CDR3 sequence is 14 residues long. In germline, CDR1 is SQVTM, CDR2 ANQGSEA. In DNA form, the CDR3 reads TGCAGCGTGGGGCGGGACGGGAAAAACAATGAGCAGTTCTTC. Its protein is CSVGRDGKNNEQFF.

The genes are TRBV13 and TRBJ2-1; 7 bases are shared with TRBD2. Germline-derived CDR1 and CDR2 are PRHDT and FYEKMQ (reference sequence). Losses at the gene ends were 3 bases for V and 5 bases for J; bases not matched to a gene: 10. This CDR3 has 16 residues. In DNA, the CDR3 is TGTGCCAGCAGCTTCCTTGCGGGAGCAGGGAACAATGAGCAGTTCTTC. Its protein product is CASSFLAGAGNNEQFF. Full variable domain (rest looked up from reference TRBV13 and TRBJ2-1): AAGVIQSPRHLIKEKRETATLKCYPIPRHDTVYWYQQGPGQDPQFLISFYEKMQSDKGSIPDRFSAQQFSDYHSELNMSSLELGDSALYFCASSFLAGAGNNEQFFGPGTRLTVL.

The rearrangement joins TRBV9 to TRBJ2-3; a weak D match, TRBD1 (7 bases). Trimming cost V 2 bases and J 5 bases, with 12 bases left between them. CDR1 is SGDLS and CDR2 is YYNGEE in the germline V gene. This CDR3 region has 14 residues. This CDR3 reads CASSVRGVIDTQYF. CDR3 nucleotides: TGTGCCAGCAGCGTCAGGGGGGTTATAGATACGCAGTATTTT.

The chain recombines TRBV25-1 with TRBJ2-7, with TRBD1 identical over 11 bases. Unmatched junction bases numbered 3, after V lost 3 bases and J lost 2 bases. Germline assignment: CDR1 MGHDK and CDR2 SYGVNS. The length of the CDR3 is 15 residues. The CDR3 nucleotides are TGTGCCAGCAGTGACCCGGGACAGGGGGCCTACGAGCAGTACTTC. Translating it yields CASSDPGQGAYEQYF.

CDR3 region: CASSPGDQPQHF. Written as DNA, the CDR3 is TGTGCCAGCTCACCCGGGGATCAGCCCCAGCATTTT. The chain recombines TRBV18 with TRBJ1-5; D gene unclear. Germline values: CDR1 KGHSH, CDR2 LQKENI. Deletions cut 3 bases from V and 5 bases from J, with 5 bases between. This CDR3 has 12 amino acids. Variable domain in full (rest from reference TRBV18 and TRBJ1-5): NAGVMQNPRHLVRRRGQEARLRCSPMKGHSHVYWYRQLPEEGLKFMVYLQKENIIDESGMPKERFSAEFPKEGPSILRIQQVVRGDSAAYFCASSPGDQPQHFGDGTRLSIL.

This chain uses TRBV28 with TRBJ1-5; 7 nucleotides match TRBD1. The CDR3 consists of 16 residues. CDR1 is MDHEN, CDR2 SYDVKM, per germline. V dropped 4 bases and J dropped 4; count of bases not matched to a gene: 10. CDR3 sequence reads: CASSSHSGQQNQPQHF. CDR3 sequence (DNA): TGTGCCAGCAGTTCCCACTCGGGACAGCAAAATCAGCCCCAGCATTTT.

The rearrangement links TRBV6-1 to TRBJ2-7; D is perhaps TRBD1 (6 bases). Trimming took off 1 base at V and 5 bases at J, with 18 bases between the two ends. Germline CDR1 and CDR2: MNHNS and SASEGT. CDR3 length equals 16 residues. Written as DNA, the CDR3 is TGTGCCAGCAGTGAAGGTGCAGGGGCTTATACCCACGAGCAGTACTTC. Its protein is CASSEGAGAYTHEQYF.

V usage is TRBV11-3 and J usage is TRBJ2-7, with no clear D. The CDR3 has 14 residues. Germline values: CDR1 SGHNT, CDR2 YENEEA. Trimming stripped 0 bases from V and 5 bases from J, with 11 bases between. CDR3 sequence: CASSLEGLEDEQYF. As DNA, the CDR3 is TGTGCCAGCAGCTTAGAGGGTCTAGAGGACGAGCAGTACTTC.

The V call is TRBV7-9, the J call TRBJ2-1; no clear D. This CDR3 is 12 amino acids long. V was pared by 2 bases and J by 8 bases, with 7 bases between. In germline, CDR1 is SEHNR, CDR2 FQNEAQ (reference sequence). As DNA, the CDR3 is TGTGCCAGCAGCTTAATAAGCGATGAGCAGTTCTTC. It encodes CASSLISDEQFF.